A single sample is the source of the 32 T cell receptor beta chains below, sequenced in a study of early T cells in non-severe SARS-CoV-2 infection. MiXCR, run by TCRdb on the 5' RACE reads, gives a single entry per CDR3 protein. Of 110,000 or so distinct CDR3 sequences listed, about 12% are singletons. The sequencing sample was made of whole blood. These receptors all stem from an adult who was a healthcare worker with PCR-confirmed SARS-CoV-2 infection or an uninfected control (not recorded which).

In its sample, this clonotype was seen once. V usage is TRBV12-3 or TRBV12-4 and J usage is TRBJ2-2; D uncertain. The CDR3 is made up of 14 amino acids. V gave up 4 bases and J gave up 8 bases, with 14 bases separating them. This CDR3 reads CASSSFRVPGELFF. The CDR3 region has the DNA TGTGCCAGCAGTTCTTTTAGAGTTCCTGGGGAGCTGTTTTTT.

This clonotype was seen ten or more times. The junction differs from germline at one of its ends, possibly a read error. V and J are TRBV7-7 and TRBJ1-6, with 9 bases fitting TRBD1. This CDR3 is 15 amino acids long. CDR1 is SSHAT, CDR2 FNYEAQ, per germline (reference sequence). CDR3 sequence (DNA): TGTGCTAGCAGCTTTGGGGACAGGGAAGATATACCCCTCCACTTT. This gives the protein CASSFGDREDIPLHF.

Many counts were recorded for this clonotype. This chain uses TRBV29-1 with TRBJ2-1; tentative D call: TRBD2 (5 bases). V was shortened by 1 base and J by 1 base, with 26 bases between the two germline ends. The CDR3 runs to 20 residues. The germline CDR1 and CDR2 sequences are SQVTM and ANQGSEA. The CDR3 sequence is CSVEGLSDQVKRGSYNEQFF. The CDR3 DNA reads as TGCAGCGTTGAAGGATTATCGGACCAGGTGAAGAGAGGGTCCTACAATGAGCAGTTCTTC.

V gene TRBV2 combines with J gene TRBJ2-5; 10 bases are a match to TRBD1. The germline gives CDR1 SNHLY, CDR2 FYNNEI. The length of the CDR3 is 17 residues. The ends lost 3 bases at V and 2 bases at J; junction bases unmatched: 9. The DNA for the CDR3 is TGTGCCAGCAGTGACCTCGCCTTGGGACAGGGGCAAGAGACCCAGTACTTC. This encodes CASSDLALGQGQETQYF.

This clonotype turned up a few times. This chain connects TRBV9 to TRBJ2-1; no reliable D call. Trimming pared 0 bases from V and 2 bases from J, leaving 6 bases between. Per germline, CDR1 SGDLS and CDR2 YYNGEE. The CDR3 contains 14 residues. For the CDR3, the DNA is TGTGCCAGCAGCGTAGGACCGACCTACAATGAGCAGTTCTTC. Translating it yields CASSVGPTYNEQFF.

This clonotype was seen only a few times. The rearrangement joins TRBV11-2 to TRBJ2-5, with D uncertain. The CDR3 is 16 amino acids. Per germline, CDR1 SGHAT and CDR2 FQNNGV. Trimming cost V 1 base and J 2 bases, with 14 bases left between them. The CDR3 here is CASSLAPRQVQETQYF. As DNA, the CDR3 is TGTGCCAGCAGCTTAGCCCCGCGTCAGGTACAAGAGACCCAGTACTTC.

The chain recombines TRBV11-2 with TRBJ2-7; TRBD2 matches 12 bases. The germline V gene has CDR1 SGHAT and CDR2 FQNNGV. The junction had 4 bases not matched to a gene; V was cut back by 4 bases and J by 3 bases. CDR3 length equals 15 residues. The DNA for the CDR3 is TGTGCCAGCAGCTCGACTAGCGGGGGAAGCTACGAGCAGTACTTC. It codes for CASSSTSGGSYEQYF. The variable domain in full, completed from reference TRBV11-2 and TRBJ2-7, reads EAGVAQSPRYKIIEKRQSVAFWCNPISGHATLYWYQQILGQGPKLLIQFQNNGVVDDSQLPKDRFSAERLKGVDSTLKIQPAKLEDSAVYLCASSSTSGGSYEQYFGPGTRLTVT.

This clonotype was picked up many times. One end of the junction fails to match germline, which may point to a read error. The CDR3 DNA sequence: TGTGCCATCACTGAGCGGGGGGCGAACACCGGGGAGCTGTTTTTT. This gives the protein CAITERGANTGELFF. The chain uses TRBV10-3 and TRBJ2-2, with 9 positions matching TRBD2. Germline V gives CDR1 ENHRY, CDR2 SYGVKD. This CDR3 is built from 15 residues.

This clonotype appeared many times. This chain joins TRBV14 and TRBJ2-1; 12 nucleotides line up with TRBD2. J gave up 8 bases and V 3 bases, and 5 bases lay outside the gene matches. This CDR3 is built from 15 residues. Germline CDR1 SGHDN, CDR2 FVKESK. The CDR3 region is CASSHLAGGFYEQFF. CDR3 DNA: TGTGCCAGCAGCCACCTAGCGGGAGGGTTCTATGAGCAGTTCTTC.

This clonotype was picked up many times. The gene calls are TRBV12-3 or TRBV12-4 and TRBJ2-7; 12 bases map to TRBD2. There are 16 residues in the CDR3. The trim removed 1 base at V and 4 bases at J, leaving 5 bases unmatched. DNA for the CDR3: TGTGCCAGCAGTTTAGTCCCCACTAGCGGGGGGTACGAGCAGTACTTC. As protein: CASSLVPTSGGYEQYF.

The chain recombines TRBV7-8 with TRBJ2-3; D is perhaps TRBD2 (6 bases). CDR1 is SGHVS, CDR2 FQNEAQ, per germline. The CDR3 consists of 15 residues. Trimming shortened V by 5 bases and J by 3 bases, and 15 bases separated the two germline ends. CDR3 nucleotide sequence: TGTGCCAGCAGCCCAGAAATCCTAGCGACAGATACGCAGTATTTT. Translated: CASSPEILATDTQYF.

In this sample, this clonotype turned up a few times. The chain uses TRBV7-9 and TRBJ2-5; D may be TRBD1 (6 bases). CDR3 length: 14 residues. V lost 2 bases and J lost 3, with 10 bases in between. Germline-derived CDR1 and CDR2 are SEHNR and FQNEAQ (reference sequence). CDR3 bases: TGTGCCAGCAGCTTACGGACAGACAAAGAGACCCAGTACTTC. Amino acids: CASSLRTDKETQYF.

In its sample, this clonotype was seen many times. The rearrangement uses TRBV14 and TRBJ1-2, with no clear D. CDR3 size: 13 residues. Germline V gene sequence: CDR1 SGHDN, CDR2 FVKESK. Deletions cut 4 bases from V and 8 bases from J, with 14 bases between. CDR3: CASSLREGRGYTF. CDR3 coding DNA: TGTGCCAGCAGCCTCCGGGAGGGTCGCGGCTACACCTTC. The whole variable domain, filled in from reference TRBV14 and TRBJ1-2, reads EAGVTQFPSHSVIEKGQTVTLRCDPISGHDNLYWYRRVMGKEIKFLLHFVKESKQDESGMPNNRFLAERTGGTYSTLKVQPAELEDSGVYFCASSLREGRGYTFGSGTRLTVV.

Ten or more counts support this clonotype. The chain combines TRBV12-3 or TRBV12-4 with TRBJ2-3; D gene unclear. This CDR3 is 15 amino acids long. The V end lost 6 bases, the J end lost 2 bases, and 15 bases lay between the germline ends. The CDR3 loop reads CASRLSGRLTDTQYF. In DNA form, the CDR3 reads TGTGCCAGCAGACTTTCGGGCAGGCTCACAGATACGCAGTATTTT.

This clonotype was seen ten or more times. In nucleotides, the CDR3 is TGTGCCAGCAGCCGGGGGGCGGAATATAATGAGCAGTTCTTC. It is translated as CASSRGAEYNEQFF. The chain has TRBV11-3 and TRBJ2-1, with D possibly TRBD2 on 7 matching bases. V lost 5 bases to trimming and J lost 7 bases, with 15 bases between them. Germline assignment: CDR1 SGHNT and CDR2 YENEEA. This CDR3 is built from 14 residues.

This clonotype was counted between two and nine times. This rearrangement joins TRBV29-1 to TRBJ2-1; 13 nucleotides agree with TRBD2. The CDR3 covers 12 residues. The V segment lost 7 bases and the J segment 11 bases; nucleotides outside the gene matches: 5. CDR1 and CDR2 from the germline V gene are SQVTM and ANQGSEA. CDR3 residues: CSAEGLAGQQFF. In nucleotides, the CDR3 is TGCAGCGCCGAGGGACTAGCGGGGCAGCAGTTCTTC.

This clonotype occurred many times. The gene calls are TRBV5-1 and TRBJ1-1; TRBD1 agrees at 9 bases. CDR1 SGHRS and CDR2 YFSETQ come from the germline V gene. Trimming removed 4 bases from V and 4 bases from J; junction bases left unmatched: 5. The length of the CDR3 is 14 residues. CDR3 nucleotide sequence: TGCGCCAGCAGCATGGACAGGGGCCTCACTGAAGCTTTCTTT. This sequence encodes CASSMDRGLTEAFF.

There are a few counts of this clonotype. The rearrangement joins TRBV10-3 to TRBJ2-5; D is possibly TRBD1 (5 bases). This CDR3 contains 14 residues. Looked up from germline, CDR1 is ENHRY and CDR2 is SYGVKD. With 2 bases removed from V and 2 bases from J, the gap between germline ends came to 9 bases. CDR3 in amino acids: CAISEDRLQETQYF. The CDR3, as DNA: TGTGCCATCAGTGAGGACAGATTACAAGAGACCCAGTACTTC.

In its sample, this clonotype was seen many times. This chain connects TRBV6-2 or TRBV6-3 to TRBJ2-1; 8 bases are a match to TRBD1. Germline trimming cut 2 bases from V and 5 bases from J; bases unmatched to any gene: 8. The CDR3 is 16 amino acids. Germline CDR1 MNHEY, CDR2 SVGEGT. The CDR3 sequence is CASSYISGGLDNEQFF. The DNA of the CDR3 is TGTGCCAGCAGTTACATTTCAGGGGGCCTTGACAATGAGCAGTTCTTC.

This clonotype was observed a few times. V usage is TRBV10-2 and J usage is TRBJ1-1; D might be TRBD1 (6 bases). The CDR3 sequence is 14 residues long. Trimming shortened V by 3 bases and J by 4 bases, and 12 bases separated the two germline ends. Germline CDR1 and CDR2: WSHSY and SAAADI. CDR3 coding DNA: TGCGCCAGCAGTGACCGAACAGGGTTCACTGAAGCTTTCTTT. Translated, it gives CASSDRTGFTEAFF.

The chain links TRBV12-3 or TRBV12-4 to TRBJ2-7; tentative D call: TRBD2 (6 bases). This CDR3 is built from 14 residues. The V gene lost 3 bases and the J gene lost 3 bases, with 12 bases spanning the gap. CDR3 nucleotide sequence: TGTGCCAGCAGTTTGACCGGGGGAGGCTACGAGCAGTACTTC. Protein product: CASSLTGGGYEQYF.

At least ten counts were recorded for this clonotype. The V and J genes are TRBV5-1 and TRBJ1-5; D gene unclear. The CDR3 runs 13 residues. In germline, CDR1 is SGHRS, CDR2 YFSETQ. Trimming took 3 bases from V and 5 from J, leaving 9 bases between them. CDR3 nucleotides: TGCGCCAGCAGCTCGGACGGATATCAGCCCCAGCATTTT. It translates to CASSSDGYQPQHF.

This chain connects TRBV5-1 to TRBJ2-5; no firm D call. V was cut by 4 bases and J by 1 base, with 5 bases left in between. The CDR3 consists of 12 residues. Germline V gene lookup returns CDR1 SGHRS and CDR2 YFSETQ. The CDR3 region is CASSIPQETQYF. DNA of the CDR3: TGCGCCAGCAGCATTCCCCAAGAGACCCAGTACTTC.

This clonotype showed up just a few times. The rearrangement joins TRBV2 to TRBJ2-7; 9 bases match TRBD1. With 10 bases clipped from V and 5 bases from J, the junction kept 3 bases outside the gene matches. The CDR3 totals 11 residues. Germline V gives CDR1 SNHLY, CDR2 FYNNEI. The CDR3 region is CATGQGDEQYF. Written as DNA, the CDR3 is TGTGCCACGGGACAGGGCGACGAGCAGTACTTC.

This clonotype was picked up many times. This sequence joins TRBV6-2 or TRBV6-3 and TRBJ2-7; possibly TRBD1 or TRBD2 for D (6 bases each). The CDR3 is 19 residues long. CDR1 and CDR2 from the germline V gene are MNHEY and SVGEGT. Trimming left V 2 bases short and J 3 bases short, with 26 bases between. Written as DNA, the CDR3 is TGTGCCAGCAGTTACCGCTCCCCTACCTCAGACGGGGGCCGCTACGAGCAGTACTTC. This translates into CASSYRSPTSDGGRYEQYF.

At least ten counts were recorded for this clonotype. This rearrangement joins TRBV9 to TRBJ1-1; D remains ambiguous. In germline, CDR1 is SGDLS, CDR2 YYNGEE. This CDR3 contains 14 residues. The V and J ends lost 4 bases and 4 bases respectively, with 14 bases between them. The CDR3 protein is CASSLSLGGTEAFF. CDR3 bases: TGTGCCAGCAGCCTTTCGCTAGGAGGCACTGAAGCTTTCTTT.

This clonotype was seen a few times. V is TRBV5-1 and J is TRBJ1-1; 8 nucleotides agree with TRBD1. Unmatched junction bases numbered 4, after V lost 4 bases and J lost 2 bases. The length of the CDR3 is 14 residues. CDR1 and CDR2 from the germline V gene are SGHRS and YFSETQ. CDR3 sequence reads: CASSTQGGNTEAFF. In DNA form, the CDR3 reads TGCGCCAGCAGCACACAGGGGGGAAACACTGAAGCTTTCTTT.

This clonotype has ten or more counts. The rearrangement joins TRBV7-3 to TRBJ2-7; D may be TRBD1 or TRBD2 (6 bases each). V gave up 1 base and J gave up 5 bases, with 12 bases separating them. CDR1 and CDR2 from the germline V gene are SGHTA and FQGTGA. The length of the CDR3 is 14 residues. The CDR3 DNA follows: TGTGCCAGCAGCTTAATAGGGGGGTCCCACGAGCAGTACTTC. Translated, it gives CASSLIGGSHEQYF.

This clonotype was observed a handful of times. This sequence joins TRBV12-3 or TRBV12-4 and TRBJ1-4; 9 bases agree with TRBD1. V lost 5 bases and J lost 3; bases outside the gene matches: 4. CDR3 length: 15 residues. CDR3 in DNA: TGTGCCAGCAGTCCTCGGACAGGGGCTAATGAAAAACTGTTTTTT. Translation: CASSPRTGANEKLFF.

This sequence joins TRBV7-8 and TRBJ2-5; 9 bases match TRBD1. V trimming: 1 base; J trimming: 6 bases; junction bases outside the gene matches: 9. Germline CDR1 is SGHVS and CDR2 is FQNEAQ. The CDR3 loop spans 16 amino acids. CDR3: CASSLVRGQGKQTQYF. Here the CDR3 DNA reads TGTGCCAGCAGCTTAGTCCGGGGACAGGGAAAACAGACCCAGTACTTC.

This clonotype was seen ten or more times. This sequence joins TRBV5-1 and TRBJ1-5, with TRBD1 matching 10 bases. The germline gives CDR1 SGHRS, CDR2 YFSETQ. V shed 4 bases, J shed 6 bases, and the junction held 13 bases outside the gene matches. The length of the CDR3 is 17 residues. The CDR3 spells CASSPRALDRGTQPQHF. The CDR3 nucleotides are TGCGCCAGCAGCCCCCGAGCCTTGGACAGGGGGACTCAGCCCCAGCATTTT. The full variable domain, in which reference TRBV5-1 and TRBJ1-5 provide the parts outside the CDR3, is KAGVTQTPRYLIKTRGQQVTLSCSPISGHRSVSWYQQTPGQGLQFLFEYFSETQRNKGNFPGRFSGRQFSNSRSEMNVSTLELGDSALYLCASSPRALDRGTQPQHFGDGTRLSIL.

This clonotype was counted ten times or more. V and J are TRBV6-5 and TRBJ2-7; 10 bases agree with TRBD1. Germline loops: CDR1 MNHEY, CDR2 SVGAGI. Trimming cost V 2 bases and J 2 bases; bases outside gene matches: 9. The CDR3 consists of 17 residues. The CDR3 nucleotides are TGTGCCAGCAGTTACAAACTGCCGGGACAGGGGACCTACGAGCAGTACTTC. It translates to CASSYKLPGQGTYEQYF.